This is a list of T cell receptor beta chains from one sample in a study of blood T cell repertoires in COVID-19. Repertoires were generated with immunoSEQ multiplex PCR, while TCRdb's copy carries only in-frame clones and drops some. This sample has 150,000 to 200,000 clones; about 80% occur once, and the top ten carry about 2.6%. The sequencing sample was made of peripheral blood. These receptors were obtained from a human donor with acute or convalescent COVID-19. The donor label of this sample is uncertain. Each CDR3 is given with its conserved first and last residue. The order of the fields is CDR3 length, V gene, clone size, D gene, J gene, CDR3 protein, CDR3 DNA. The D gene is left open where the match is weak. Only some rows state a clone size, as once, few, many or a class for expanded clones.

14	TRBV6-5	.	TRBD1	TRBJ2-7	CASMPPGQTYEQYF	TGTGCCAGCATGCCACCGGGACAGACCTACGAGCAGTACTTC
13	TRBV2	few	.	TRBJ2-3	CASNGVGTDTQYF	TGTGCCAGCAACGGGGTGGGCACAGATACGCAGTATTTT
16	TRBV5-1	.	TRBD2	TRBJ2-5	CASSLSPGTSQETQYF	TGCGCCAGCAGCTTGTCACCCGGGACTAGCCAAGAGACCCAGTACTTC
15	TRBV11-2	.	.	TRBJ2-3	CASSPMGGPTDTQYF	TGTGCCAGCAGCCCTATGGGGGGGCCCACAGATACGCAGTATTTT
13	TRBV6-5	.	TRBD1	TRBJ2-7	CASRETGPYEQYF	TGTGCCAGCAGAGAGACAGGGCCCTACGAGCAGTACTTC
15	TRBV9	.	TRBD1	TRBJ2-7	CASSVGGQGLYEQYF	TGTGCCAGCAGCGTAGGGGGACAGGGGCTGTACGAGCAGTACTTC
16	TRBV5-1	.	.	TRBJ1-3	CASTPSGESSGNTIYF	TGCGCCAGCACCCCATCAGGGGAAAGCTCTGGAAACACCATATATTTT
15	TRBV6-5	.	TRBD1	TRBJ2-7	CASSLNRGPTYEQYF	TGTGCCAGCAGCCTCAACAGGGGCCCCACCTACGAGCAGTACTTC
17	TRBV3-1/TRBV3-2	.	TRBD1	TRBJ1-4	CASSQEAPGTGVEKLFF	TGTGCCAGCAGCCAAGAAGCCCCCGGGACAGGGGTAGAAAAACTGTTTTTT
14	TRBV7-2	.	.	TRBJ2-7	CASSPTGLGNEQYF	TGTGCCAGCAGCCCCACAGGGCTTGGGAACGAGCAGTACTTC
13	TRBV6-1	once	.	TRBJ1-3	CASSDTGGNTIYF	TGTGCCAGCAGTGACACAGGGGGAAACACCATATATTTT
14	TRBV5-6	.	.	TRBJ1-3	CASSLLRAGNTIYF	TGTGCCAGCAGCCTACTGAGGGCTGGAAACACCATATATTTT
11	TRBV30	once	.	TRBJ1-1	CAWSQTGEAFF	TGTGCCTGGAGTCAAACAGGGGAAGCTTTCTTT
14	TRBV18	.	TRBD1	TRBJ2-7	CASSPTGQALMQYF	TGTGCCAGCTCACCGACGGGACAGGCCCTGATGCAGTACTTC
13	TRBV7-2	.	.	TRBJ2-7	CASSPRTANEQYF	TGTGCCAGCAGCCCTCGGACAGCGAACGAGCAGTACTTC
17	TRBV19	.	.	TRBJ1-5	CASSNSPPGRSNQPQHF	TGTGCCAGTAGTAACTCCCCGCCGGGTCGGAGCAATCAGCCCCAGCATTTT
17	TRBV5-8	.	.	TRBJ2-2	CASWISAGRILTGELFF	TGTGCCAGCTGGATATCGGCAGGTCGCATCCTCACCGGGGAGCTGTTTTTT
17	TRBV5-1	.	.	TRBJ2-7	CASSSFRTAGLTYEQYF	TGCGCCAGCAGCTCCTTCCGGACCGCCGGACTTACTTACGAGCAGTACTTC
16	TRBV5-4	.	TRBD1	TRBJ1-1	CASSPGTGKGATEAFF	TGTGCCAGCAGTCCCGGGACAGGGAAAGGAGCCACTGAAGCTTTCTTT
20	TRBV19	.	TRBD1	TRBJ1-5	CASTLKGWTGSLRRNQPQHF	TGTGCCAGTACCCTCAAGGGATGGACAGGGAGTCTTCGGCGAAATCAGCCCCAGCATTTT
14	TRBV2	.	.	TRBJ1-2	CASSEAAGRGGYTF	TGTGCCAGCAGTGAAGCAGCAGGGAGGGGTGGCTACACCTTC
13	TRBV3-1/TRBV3-2	.	TRBD1	TRBJ1-4	CASSRQGGEKLFF	TGTGCCAGCAGCCGACAGGGCGGTGAAAAACTGTTTTTT
16	TRBV7-6	.	TRBD2	TRBJ2-3	CASSLVGSGGADTQYF	TGTGCCAGCAGCTTAGTAGGTAGCGGGGGTGCAGATACGCAGTATTTT
16	TRBV19	once	TRBD2	TRBJ2-5	CASSTPSGGVEETQYF	TGTGCCAGTAGTACCCCTAGCGGGGGGGTAGAAGAGACCCAGTACTTC
14	TRBV11-2	once	TRBD1	TRBJ1-1	CASSLLGGWTEAFF	TGTGCCAGCAGCTTGTTAGGGGGCTGGACTGAAGCTTTCTTT
17	TRBV13	.	.	TRBJ2-3	CASSLGTLEGGTDTQYF	TGTGCCAGCAGCTTAGGTACCCTAGAAGGTGGCACAGATACGCAGTATTTT
17	TRBV19	.	TRBD1	TRBJ2-6	CASSTTGGSSGANVLTF	TGTGCCAGTAGTACGACAGGGGGTAGCTCTGGGGCCAACGTCCTGACTTTC
12	TRBV29-1	.	TRBD1	TRBJ1-1	CSVDGRGTEAFF	TGCAGCGTTGACGGCAGGGGGACTGAAGCTTTCTTT
15	TRBV5-1	.	.	TRBJ1-1	CASSPRPGSNTEAFF	TGCGCCAGCAGCCCTCGCCCAGGGTCGAACACTGAAGCTTTCTTT